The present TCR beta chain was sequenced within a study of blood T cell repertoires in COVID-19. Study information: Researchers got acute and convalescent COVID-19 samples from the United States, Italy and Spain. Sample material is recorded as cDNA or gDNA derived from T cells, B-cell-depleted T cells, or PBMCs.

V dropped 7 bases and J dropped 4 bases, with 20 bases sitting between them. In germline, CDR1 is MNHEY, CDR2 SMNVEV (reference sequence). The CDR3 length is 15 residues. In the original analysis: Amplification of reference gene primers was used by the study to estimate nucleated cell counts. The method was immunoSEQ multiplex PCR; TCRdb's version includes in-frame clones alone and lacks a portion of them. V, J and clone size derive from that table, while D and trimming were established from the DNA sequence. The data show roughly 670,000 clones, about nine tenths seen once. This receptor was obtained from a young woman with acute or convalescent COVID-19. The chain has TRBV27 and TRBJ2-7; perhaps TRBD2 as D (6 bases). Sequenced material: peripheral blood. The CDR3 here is CASTPPERRDYEQYF. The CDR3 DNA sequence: TGTGCCAGCACCCCCCCCGAGCGGAGGGATTACGAGCAGTACTTC.